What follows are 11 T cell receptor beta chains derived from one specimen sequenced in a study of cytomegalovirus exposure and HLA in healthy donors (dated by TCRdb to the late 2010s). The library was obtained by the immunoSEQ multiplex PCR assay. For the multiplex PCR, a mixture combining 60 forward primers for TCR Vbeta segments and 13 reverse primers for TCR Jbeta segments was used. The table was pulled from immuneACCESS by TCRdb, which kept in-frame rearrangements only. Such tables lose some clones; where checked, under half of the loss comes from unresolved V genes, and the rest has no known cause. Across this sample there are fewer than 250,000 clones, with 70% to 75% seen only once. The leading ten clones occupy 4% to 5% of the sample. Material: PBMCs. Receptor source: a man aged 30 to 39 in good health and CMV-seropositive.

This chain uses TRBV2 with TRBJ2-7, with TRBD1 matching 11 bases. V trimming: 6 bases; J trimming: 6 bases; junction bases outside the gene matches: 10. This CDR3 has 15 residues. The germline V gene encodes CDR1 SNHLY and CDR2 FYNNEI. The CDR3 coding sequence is TGTGCCAGCAGCCACACCGGGACAGGGGGAGGCGAGCAGTACTTC. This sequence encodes CASSHTGTGGGEQYF.

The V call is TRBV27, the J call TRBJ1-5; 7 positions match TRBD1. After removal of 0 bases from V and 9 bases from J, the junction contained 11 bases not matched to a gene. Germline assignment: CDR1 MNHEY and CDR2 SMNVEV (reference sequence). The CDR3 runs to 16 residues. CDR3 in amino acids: CASSLSPDRRKGPQHF. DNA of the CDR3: TGTGCCAGCAGTTTATCTCCGGACAGGCGGAAGGGGCCCCAGCATTTT.

As DNA, the CDR3 is TGTGCCAGCAGCTTGGGCCCAAGGACTCCGCCGTATTTT. This encodes CASSLGPRTPPYF. The chain has TRBV5-8 and TRBJ2-3, with D maybe TRBD2 (5 bases). V lost 0 bases and J lost 14, with 16 bases in between. This CDR3 region has 13 residues. Germline values: CDR1 SGHTS, CDR2 YDEGEE. The entire variable domain, with the rest obtained from reference TRBV5-8 and TRBJ2-3, is as follows: EAGVTQSPTHLIKTRGQQATLRCSPISGHTSVYWYQQALGLGLQFLLWYDEGEERNRGNFPPRFSGRQFPNYSSELNVNALELEDSALYLCASSLGPRTPPYFGPGTRLTVL.

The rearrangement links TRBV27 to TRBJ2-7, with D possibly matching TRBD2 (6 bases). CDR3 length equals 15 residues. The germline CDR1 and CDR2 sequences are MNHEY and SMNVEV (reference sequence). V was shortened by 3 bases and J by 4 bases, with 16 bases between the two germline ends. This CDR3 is CASSFVGTFMYEQYF. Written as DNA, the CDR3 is TGTGCCAGCAGTTTTGTTGGGACTTTCATGTACGAGCAGTACTTC.

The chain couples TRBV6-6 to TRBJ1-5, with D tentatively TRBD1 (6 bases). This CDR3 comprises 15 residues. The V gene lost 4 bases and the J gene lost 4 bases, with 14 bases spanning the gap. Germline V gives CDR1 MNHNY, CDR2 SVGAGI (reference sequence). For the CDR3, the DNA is TGTGCCAGCAGTTCGGACAGAGCCCCTAATCAGCCCCAGCATTTT. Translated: CASSSDRAPNQPQHF.

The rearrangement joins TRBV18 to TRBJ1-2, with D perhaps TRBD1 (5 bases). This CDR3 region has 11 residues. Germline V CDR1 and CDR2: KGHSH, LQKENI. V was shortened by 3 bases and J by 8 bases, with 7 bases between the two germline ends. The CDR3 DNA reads TGTGCCAGCTCACCCCGGACAGGCTACACCTTC. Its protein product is CASSPRTGYTF.

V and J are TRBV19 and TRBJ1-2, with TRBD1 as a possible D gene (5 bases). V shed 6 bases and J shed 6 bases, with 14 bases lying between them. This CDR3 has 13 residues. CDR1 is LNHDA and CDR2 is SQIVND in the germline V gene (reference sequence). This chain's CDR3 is CASRPWGDDGYTF. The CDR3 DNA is TGTGCCAGTAGACCCTGGGGGGACGATGGCTACACCTTC.

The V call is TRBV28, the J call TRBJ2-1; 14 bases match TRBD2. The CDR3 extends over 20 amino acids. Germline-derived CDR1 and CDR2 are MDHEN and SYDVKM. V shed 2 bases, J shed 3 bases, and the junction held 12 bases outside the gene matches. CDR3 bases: TGTGCCAGCAGTTTACCGACTAGCGGGAGGGCCAGGGCATTCTACAATGAGCAGTTCTTC. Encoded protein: CASSLPTSGRARAFYNEQFF.

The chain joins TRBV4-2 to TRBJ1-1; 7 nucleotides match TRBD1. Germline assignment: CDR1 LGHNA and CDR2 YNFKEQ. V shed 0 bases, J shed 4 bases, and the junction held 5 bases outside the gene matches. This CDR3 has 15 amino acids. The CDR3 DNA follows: TGTGCCAGCAGCCAAGAGAGAGGGGGCGGCACTGAAGCTTTCTTT. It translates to CASSQERGGGTEAFF.

For the CDR3, the DNA is TGTGCCAGCAGCCCAGAGGATTCAATCGGGGGCAATCAGCCCCAGCATTTT. This sequence encodes CASSPEDSIGGNQPQHF. The J gene is TRBJ1-5, the V gene TRBV9; no firm D call. CDR1 and CDR2 (germline): SGDLS, YYNGEE. Trimming pared 4 bases from V and 2 bases from J, leaving 19 bases between. The CDR3 runs to 17 residues. Combining the CDR3 with reference TRBV9 and TRBJ1-5 gives the whole variable domain DSGVTQTPKHLITATGQRVTLRCSPRSGDLSVYWYQQSLDQGLQFLIQYYNGEERAKGNILERFSAQQFPDLHSELNLSSLELGDSALYFCASSPEDSIGGNQPQHFGDGTRLSIL.

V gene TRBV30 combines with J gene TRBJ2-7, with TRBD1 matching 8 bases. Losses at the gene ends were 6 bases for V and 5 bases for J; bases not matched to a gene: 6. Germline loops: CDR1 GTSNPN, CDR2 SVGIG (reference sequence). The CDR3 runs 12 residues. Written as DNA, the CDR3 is TGTGCCTGCCACAGGGGGAACGACGAGCAGTACTTC. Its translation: CACHRGNDEQYF.